Following are 31 T cell receptor beta chains from one sample sequenced in a study of blood T cell repertoires in COVID-19. The data were produced by immunoSEQ multiplex PCR, yet TCRdb's version contains in-frame clones alone and is incomplete. The sample has hundreds of thousands of clones, approximately 92% seen once. Sequenced: PBMCs or T cells enriched from blood (not recorded which). The receptors here all came from a man younger than 35 who had recovered from COVID-19.

This clone turned up a few times. The chain uses TRBV3-1 (or the pseudogene TRBV3-2) and TRBJ1-1; a weak D match, TRBD1 (5 bases). The V gene lost 1 base and the J gene lost 0 bases, with 21 bases spanning the gap. CDR1 and CDR2 from the germline V gene are LGHDT and YNNKEL (reference sequence). The CDR3 is 19 residues long. CDR3 loop: CASSQVIGGGRTMNTEAFF. In nucleotides, the CDR3 is TGTGCCAGCAGCCAAGTTATTGGGGGGGGACGAACTATGAACACTGAAGCTTTCTTT.

The rearrangement uses TRBV6-2 or TRBV6-3 and TRBJ2-1; possible D gene TRBD2, 6 bases. Germline V gene sequence: CDR1 MNHEY, CDR2 SVGEGT. Trimming removed 3 bases from V and 0 bases from J, with 9 bases in between. This CDR3 is built from 15 residues. The CDR3 protein is CASSYRESSYNEQFF. The CDR3 DNA is TGTGCCAGCAGTTATCGGGAGAGCTCCTACAATGAGCAGTTCTTC.

V and J are TRBV19 and TRBJ1-5; D uncertain. Germline V CDR1 and CDR2: LNHDA, SQIVND (reference sequence). This CDR3 region has 18 residues. Trimming removed 3 bases from V and 0 bases from J, with 18 bases in between. This chain's CDR3 is CASSIGFSTGSSNQPQHF. The CDR3 DNA is TGTGCCAGTAGTATTGGATTCTCAACGGGTAGTAGCAATCAGCCCCAGCATTTT.

CDR3 bases: TGTGCCAGTACCCTAACAGGTCTGGGCCAGCCCCAGCATTTT. Protein sequence: CASTLTGLGQPQHF. This sequence joins TRBV19 and TRBJ1-5, with a weak D call TRBD1 (5 bases). From germline, CDR1 is LNHDA and CDR2 SQIVND (reference sequence). This CDR3 is built from 14 residues. V lost 7 bases to trimming and J lost 7 bases, with 17 bases between them.

This clone came up once. The chain is built from TRBV9 and TRBJ2-7; 8 bases are a match to TRBD1. Trimming cost V 0 bases and J 4 bases; bases outside gene matches: 9. Germline assignment: CDR1 SGDLS and CDR2 YYNGEE. There are 16 residues in the CDR3. CDR3 sequence (DNA): TGTGCCAGCAGCGTAGCCCCGGGGACAGGAAAATACGAGCAGTACTTC. Its protein is CASSVAPGTGKYEQYF.

The J gene is TRBJ2-1, the V gene TRBV6-1; D is possibly TRBD1 (5 bases). This CDR3 region has 16 residues. Germline V lookup: CDR1 MNHNS, CDR2 SASEGT. The V end was cut by 6 bases, the J end by 6 bases, with 21 bases between. The CDR3 region is CASREYGSGSGNEQFF. The DNA for the CDR3 is TGTGCCAGCAGGGAATATGGGTCAGGGTCTGGCAATGAGCAGTTCTTC.

This chain joins TRBV3-1 (or the pseudogene TRBV3-2) and TRBJ1-5, with 10 bases aligning to TRBD1. V shed 4 bases and J 6 bases; nucleotides not matched to a gene: 18. The CDR3 covers 19 residues. Germline V gene lookup returns CDR1 LGHDT and CDR2 YNNKEL (reference sequence). The CDR3 reads CASSPYHPGQGEAVQPQHF. CDR3 in DNA: TGTGCCAGCAGCCCATACCACCCCGGACAGGGGGAGGCGGTTCAGCCCCAGCATTTT.

The chain is built from TRBV4-1 and TRBJ1-5, with TRBD1 identical over 8 bases. V shed 5 bases, J shed 0 bases, and the junction held 3 bases outside the gene matches. CDR1 and CDR2 from the germline V gene are MGHRA and YSYEKL. CDR3 length: 15 residues. The CDR3, as DNA: TGCGCCAGCAGCTTCGACAGGGGTAGCAATCAGCCCCAGCATTTT. It specifies CASSFDRGSNQPQHF.

The rearrangement uses TRBV11-2 and TRBJ1-4; D gene uncertain. This CDR3 comprises 15 residues. Between the trimmed V and J ends, which lost 5 bases and 7 bases, there was a span of 17 bases. The germline CDR1 and CDR2 sequences are SGHAT and FQNNGV. Here the CDR3 reads CASSRSGVRIEKLFF. CDR3 in DNA: TGTGCCAGCAGCCGTTCGGGAGTAAGGATTGAAAAACTGTTTTTT.

The genes are TRBV3-1 (or the pseudogene TRBV3-2) and TRBJ2-2; D is ambiguous. With 1 base removed from V and 6 bases from J, the gap between germline ends came to 9 bases. Germline CDR1 LGHDT, CDR2 YNNKEL (reference sequence). This CDR3 has 14 amino acids. The CDR3 spells CASSQVVSAGELFF. In DNA form, the CDR3 reads TGTGCCAGCAGCCAAGTGGTCTCGGCCGGGGAGCTGTTTTTT.

V usage is TRBV27 and J usage is TRBJ1-6, with D perhaps TRBD1 (6 bases). In germline, CDR1 is MNHEY, CDR2 SMNVEV (reference sequence). Trimming stripped 3 bases from V and 9 bases from J, with 12 bases between. The CDR3 is made up of 14 amino acids. The CDR3 loop is CASSLTGVFSPLHF. DNA of the CDR3: TGTGCCAGCAGTTTGACAGGCGTTTTTTCACCCCTCCACTTT.

A few counts support this clone. The chain employs TRBV4-1 and TRBJ2-1; D possibly corresponds to TRBD2 (6 bases). V gave up 0 bases and J gave up 11 bases, with 14 bases separating them. The germline V gene encodes CDR1 MGHRA and CDR2 YSYEKL. CDR3 length equals 14 residues. CDR3 coding DNA: TGCGCCAGCAGCCAAGATCTGGTAGGACTAAAGCAGTTCTTC. Translating it yields CASSQDLVGLKQFF.

This chain links TRBV19 with TRBJ2-2; 11 bases align to TRBD2. The CDR3 consists of 17 residues. CDR1 is LNHDA, CDR2 SQIVND, per germline (reference sequence). The V segment lost 3 bases and the J segment 3 bases; nucleotides outside the gene matches: 6. The CDR3 DNA reads TGTGCCAGTAGTATGGTAGCGGGGGGGCCTGACACCGGGGAGCTGTTTTTT. It encodes CASSMVAGGPDTGELFF.

CDR3 region: CASRNSLNTEAFF. The CDR3 DNA reads TGTGCCAGCAGGAACAGTCTGAACACTGAAGCTTTCTTT. The V gene is TRBV25-1, the J gene TRBJ1-1, with D unresolved. The CDR3 is made up of 13 amino acids. The V end was cut by 6 bases, the J end by 0 bases, with 8 bases between. The V gene's germline CDR1 is MGHDK and CDR2 SYGVNS.

The chain links TRBV28 to TRBJ2-5, with 7 bases aligning to TRBD1. V dropped 4 bases and J dropped 1; count of bases not matched to a gene: 3. The CDR3 is 14 residues long. The germline V gene has CDR1 MDHEN and CDR2 SYDVKM. CDR3 sequence (DNA): TGTGCCAGCAGTTCGGGACAGTCCCAAGAGACCCAGTACTTC. Protein: CASSSGQSQETQYF.

This clone was seen only once. The chain has TRBV7-9 and TRBJ1-1; D not certain. Germline lookup yields CDR1 SEHNR and CDR2 FQNEAQ (reference sequence). The V end was cut by 3 bases, the J end by 11 bases, with 19 bases between. The CDR3 contains 14 residues. CDR3 loop: CASSFDPALRGAFF. CDR3 DNA sequence: TGTGCCAGCAGCTTTGATCCAGCTCTAAGAGGGGCTTTCTTT.

The chain links TRBV12-3 or TRBV12-4 to TRBJ1-1, with D possibly TRBD1 on 5 matching bases. The CDR3 loop spans 12 amino acids. With 3 bases removed from V and 3 bases from J, the gap between germline ends came to 5 bases. CDR3 nucleotides: TGTGCCAGCAGTTTGGGGCACACTGAAGCTTTCTTT. It codes for CASSLGHTEAFF.

The chain joins TRBV5-1 to TRBJ2-6, with D unresolved. Germline V lookup: CDR1 SGHRS, CDR2 YFSETQ. The CDR3 is made up of 15 amino acids. V lost 1 base and J lost 1, with 6 bases in between. The CDR3 DNA sequence: TGCGCCAGCAGCTTGTCCTTATCTGGGGCCAACGTCCTGACTTTC. It encodes CASSLSLSGANVLTF.

The rearrangement uses TRBV6-2 or TRBV6-3 and TRBJ1-4, with D possibly being TRBD1 (5 bases). Trimming took off 7 bases at V and 6 bases at J, with 18 bases between the two ends. The germline CDR1 and CDR2 sequences are MNHEY and SVGEGT. The length of the CDR3 is 15 residues. For the CDR3, the DNA is TGTGCCAGCACCCCCCGGCGGGGCCAGGATGAAAAACTGTTTTTT. The encoded protein is CASTPRRGQDEKLFF.

A single count supports this clone. The chain combines TRBV5-1 with TRBJ1-1, with 8 bases that match TRBD1. The length of the CDR3 is 16 residues. Per germline, CDR1 SGHRS and CDR2 YFSETQ. V lost 4 bases and J lost 1; bases outside the gene matches: 9. CDR3 protein: CASSPKSGTGNTEAFF. The CDR3, as DNA: TGCGCCAGCAGCCCAAAATCCGGGACAGGGAACACTGAAGCTTTCTTT.

The chain links TRBV18 to TRBJ1-2; a weak D match, TRBD1 (5 bases). This CDR3 is 15 amino acids long. The V gene's germline CDR1 is KGHSH and CDR2 LQKENI. Trimming took 0 bases from V and 8 from J, leaving 16 bases between them. CDR3 DNA: TGTGCCAGCTCACCACCAATCGGTTGGGGGGACGGCTACACCTTC. This sequence encodes CASSPPIGWGDGYTF. Full variable domain (remainder filled in from reference TRBV18 and TRBJ1-2): NAGVMQNPRHLVRRRGQEARLRCSPMKGHSHVYWYRQLPEEGLKFMVYLQKENIIDESGMPKERFSAEFPKEGPSILRIQQVVRGDSAAYFCASSPPIGWGDGYTFGSGTRLTVV.

The genes are TRBV19 and TRBJ1-2, with 9 bases identical to TRBD1. V dropped 4 bases and J dropped 8; count of bases not matched to a gene: 5. Germline assignment: CDR1 LNHDA and CDR2 SQIVND (reference sequence). The CDR3 sequence is 13 residues long. CDR3 nucleotide sequence: TGTGCCAGTAGTAGCAGACAGGGGGAAGGCTACACCTTC. Translating it yields CASSSRQGEGYTF.

The gene calls are TRBV18 and TRBJ2-5; tentative D call: TRBD1 (6 bases). V was shortened by 9 bases and J by 6 bases, with 17 bases between the two germline ends. From germline, CDR1 is KGHSH and CDR2 LQKENI. This CDR3 contains 13 residues. The CDR3 protein is CASRPGHKKTQYF. The CDR3 DNA sequence: TGTGCCAGTAGACCGGGACACAAAAAGACCCAGTACTTC. Full variable domain (remainder filled in from reference TRBV18 and TRBJ2-5): NAGVMQNPRHLVRRRGQEARLRCSPMKGHSHVYWYRQLPEEGLKFMVYLQKENIIDESGMPKERFSAEFPKEGPSILRIQQVVRGDSAAYFCASRPGHKKTQYFGPGTRLLVL.

The chain has TRBV6-5 and TRBJ2-7; TRBD2 is a possible D gene (5 bases). The CDR3 loop spans 12 amino acids. The V gene lost 5 bases and the J gene lost 3 bases, with 8 bases spanning the gap. Germline CDR1 MNHEY, CDR2 SVGAGI. The CDR3 spells CASSHEGYEQYF. The CDR3 DNA sequence: TGTGCCAGCAGTCACGAGGGCTACGAGCAGTACTTC.

The CDR3 loop is CASSIDLLQGTGELFF. CDR3 DNA: TGTGCCAGTAGTATAGATCTACTACAGGGTACCGGGGAGCTGTTTTTT. The V and J genes are TRBV19 and TRBJ2-2; possibly TRBD1 for D (6 bases). Trimming pared 0 bases from V and 5 bases from J, leaving 13 bases between. The germline CDR1 and CDR2 sequences are LNHDA and SQIVND (reference sequence). The CDR3 extends over 16 amino acids. Full variable domain (remainder filled in from reference TRBV19 and TRBJ2-2): DGGITQSPKYLFRKEGQNVTLSCEQNLNHDAMYWYRQDPGQGLRLIYYSQIVNDFQKGDIAEGYSVSREKKESFPLTVTSAQKNPTAFYLCASSIDLLQGTGELFFGEGSRLTVL.

The chain combines TRBV5-5 with TRBJ2-7; TRBD1 matches 9 bases. CDR1 is SGHKS and CDR2 is YYEKEE in the germline V gene (reference sequence). With 2 bases clipped from V and 2 bases from J, the junction kept 5 bases outside the gene matches. There are 15 residues in the CDR3. DNA for the CDR3: TGTGCCAGCAGCTTTTCGGGACAGGGACCCTACGAGCAGTACTTC. Amino acids: CASSFSGQGPYEQYF.

The chain joins TRBV14 to TRBJ2-2; D might be TRBD1 (6 bases). The CDR3 is 16 residues long. V gave up 1 base and J gave up 4 bases, with 13 bases separating them. Germline values: CDR1 SGHDN, CDR2 FVKESK. This CDR3 reads CASSQVGSGVTGELFF. CDR3 bases: TGTGCCAGCAGCCAAGTTGGCTCAGGGGTCACCGGGGAGCTGTTTTTT.

A few counts support this clone. The CDR3 region has the DNA TGTGCCAGCAGCTTAGGGGGGCTACAAATCACTGAAGCTTTCTTT. Protein product: CASSLGGLQITEAFF. The rearrangement joins TRBV7-9 to TRBJ1-1; D possibly corresponds to TRBD1 (6 bases). Deletions cut 1 base from V and 4 bases from J, with 13 bases between. Germline V CDR1 and CDR2: SEHNR, FQNEAQ (reference sequence). The CDR3 has 15 amino acids.

CDR3 amino acids: CASRRTSGRGDTQYF. The CDR3 nucleotides are TGTGCCAGCAGAAGGACTAGCGGGAGAGGAGATACGCAGTATTTT. The chain employs TRBV2 and TRBJ2-3; TRBD2 matches 13 bases. This CDR3 spans 15 amino acids. The V and J ends lost 6 bases and 5 bases, in that order; junction bases with no gene match: 5. Germline V gene lookup returns CDR1 SNHLY and CDR2 FYNNEI.

The gene calls are TRBV4-1 and TRBJ1-1; D possibly corresponds to TRBD1 (5 bases). The CDR3 is made up of 13 amino acids. Germline V gene sequence: CDR1 MGHRA, CDR2 YSYEKL. Trimming took off 7 bases at V and 3 bases at J, with 12 bases between the two ends. The CDR3 region is CASKLTGDTEAFF. The CDR3 DNA reads TGCGCCAGCAAACTCACGGGGGACACTGAAGCTTTCTTT.

V and J are TRBV7-9 and TRBJ1-4; TRBD1 matches 7 bases. The CDR3 length is 14 residues. Germline-derived CDR1 and CDR2 are SEHNR and FQNEAQ (reference sequence). The ends lost 6 bases at V and 7 bases at J; junction bases unmatched: 8. CDR3 residues: CASRRQGGSEKLFF. The CDR3 region has the DNA TGTGCCAGCAGGAGACAGGGAGGAAGTGAAAAACTGTTTTTT. The variable domain in full, completed from reference TRBV7-9 and TRBJ1-4, reads DTGVSQNPRHKITKRGQNVTFRCDPISEHNRLYWYRQTLGQGPEFLTYFQNEAQLEKSRLLSDRFSAERPKGSFSTLEIQRTEQGDSAMYLCASRRQGGSEKLFFGSGTQLSVL.